This is a list of T cell receptor beta chains from one sample in a study of PD-1 blockade in classical Hodgkin lymphoma. Measured with immunoSEQ multiplex PCR; TCRdb has only the in-frame clones, and not every one. The sample shows 45,000 to 60,000 clones, 70% to 80% of them seen only once. The material was peripheral blood mononuclear cells (PBMCs), obtained before the fourth cycle of nivolumab. Every receptor here comes from a human donor with classical Hodgkin lymphoma. The CDR3 runs from the conserved cysteine through the conserved F or W. D genes are given only for firm matches. The size of a clone is reported for some rows only, either as once, few or many, or as a class for expanded clones.

J gene,D gene,clone size,V gene,CDR3 protein,CDR3 DNA
TRBJ1-3,-,-,TRBV6-5,CASSPQGSGNTIYF,TGTGCCAGCAGCCCTCAAGGTTCTGGAAACACCATATATTTT
TRBJ1-2,TRBD1,once,TRBV5-1,CASSLETGVAGYTF,TGCGCCAGCAGCTTGGAGACAGGGGTGGCTGGCTACACCTTC
TRBJ2-3,TRBD2,-,TRBV7-9,CASSLGRTSGFTDTQYF,TGTGCCAGCAGCTTAGGAAGGACTAGCGGGTTCACAGATACGCAGTATTTT
TRBJ2-6,-,-,TRBV27,CASSSDTSGANVLTF,TGTGCCAGCAGCTCCGACACCTCTGGGGCCAACGTCCTGACTTTC
TRBJ2-2,-,-,TRBV7-2,CASSSYGGGNTGELFF,TGTGCCAGCAGCTCCTACGGGGGAGGGAACACCGGGGAGCTGTTTTTT
TRBJ2-7,TRBD2,-,TRBV4-2,CASSQELAGVNYEQYF,TGTGCCAGCAGCCAAGAATTAGCGGGAGTAAACTACGAGCAGTACTTC
TRBJ1-1,-,once,TRBV7-2,CASSSGPRQAEAFF,TGTGCCAGCAGCTCGGGACCGCGGCAGGCTGAAGCTTTCTTT
TRBJ2-5,-,once,TRBV18,CASSPASYQETQYF,TGTGCCAGCTCACCAGCCTCGTACCAAGAGACCCAGTACTTC
TRBJ1-1,TRBD1,-,TRBV27,CASSLNRGYTEAFF,TGTGCCAGCAGTTTAAACAGGGGGTACACTGAAGCTTTCTTT
TRBJ2-1,-,-,TRBV5-5,CASSQDSHNEQFF,TGTGCCAGCAGCCAGGACAGCCACAATGAGCAGTTCTTC
TRBJ2-1,-,once,TRBV18,CASSPRDVAYNEQFF,TGTGCCAGCTCACCCCGGGACGTAGCCTACAATGAGCAGTTCTTC
TRBJ2-1,TRBD1,-,TRBV5-1,CASSHRGLEDNEQFF,TGCGCCAGCAGCCACAGGGGGCTCGAAGACAATGAGCAGTTCTTC
TRBJ1-2,-,-,TRBV19,CASSAGEYGYTF,TGTGCCAGTAGTGCAGGGGAGTATGGCTACACCTTC
TRBJ2-7,-,-,TRBV7-8,CASSSRPQGIAYEQYF,TGTGCCAGCAGCTCTAGGCCGCAGGGTATAGCCTACGAGCAGTACTTC
TRBJ2-1,-,-,TRBV19,CASSIYRTNEQFF,TGTGCCAGTAGTATATACAGGACCAATGAGCAGTTCTTC
TRBJ2-3,TRBD2,-,TRBV27,CASSPGLAGTDTQYF,TGTGCCAGCAGTCCCGGACTAGCGGGCACAGATACGCAGTATTTT
TRBJ2-1,TRBD1,-,TRBV27,CASSSQQGNEQFF,TGTGCCAGCAGTTCCCAACAGGGGAATGAGCAGTTCTTC
TRBJ1-2,TRBD1,-,TRBV2,CASRGDRGPYGYTF,TGTGCCAGCAGGGGGGACAGGGGGCCCTATGGCTACACCTTC
TRBJ1-5,-,-,TRBV28,CASSSPGVNQPQHF,TGTGCCAGCAGTTCGCCAGGGGTTAATCAGCCCCAGCATTTT
TRBJ1-2,TRBD1,-,TRBV4-2,CASSQVGQANYGYTF,TGTGCCAGCAGCCAGGTGGGACAGGCAAACTATGGCTACACCTTC
TRBJ2-7,-,few,TRBV5-1,CASSFNGKSSYEQYF,TGCGCCAGCAGCTTTAACGGGAAGAGCTCCTACGAGCAGTACTTC
TRBJ2-3,-,-,TRBV2,CASSELDLNADTQYF,TGTGCCAGCAGTGAACTAGACCTAAACGCAGATACGCAGTATTTT
TRBJ2-1,TRBD2,once,TRBV7-8,CASSLGGREESSYNEQFF,TGTGCCAGCAGCTTAGGGGGGCGGGAGGAGAGCTCCTACAATGAGCAGTTCTTC
TRBJ2-3,TRBD1,-,TRBV14,CASSSGTVEYF,TGTGCCAGCAGCTCCGGGACAGTGGAGTATTTT
TRBJ2-7,TRBD1,-,TRBV28,CASSPGQGKVGSYEQYF,TGTGCCAGCAGCCCAGGACAGGGGAAAGTAGGCTCCTACGAGCAGTACTTC
TRBJ2-7,TRBD1,-,TRBV9,CASSEGAGYEQYF,TGTGCCAGCAGCGAGGGGGCAGGCTACGAGCAGTACTTC
TRBJ1-4,TRBD1,-,TRBV5-1,CASSWRTGFGEKLFF,TGCGCCAGCAGCTGGAGGACAGGGTTCGGTGAAAAACTGTTTTTT
TRBJ2-7,-,-,TRBV7-2,CASSFYGVGADPYEQYF,TGTGCCAGCAGCTTTTATGGTGTAGGCGCAGATCCCTACGAGCAGTACTTC
TRBJ2-4,-,-,TRBV7-3,CASSLKEWLVKNIQYF,TGTGCCAGCAGCTTAAAAGAATGGCTAGTGAAAAACATTCAGTACTTC
TRBJ2-7,TRBD2,-,TRBV2,CASKRGLAGENYEQYF,TGTGCCAGCAAGAGGGGACTAGCGGGGGAAAACTACGAGCAGTACTTC
TRBJ2-7,TRBD2,-,TRBV4-2,CASSQGGGRVYEQYF,TGTGCCAGCAGCCAAGGTGGCGGGAGGGTATACGAGCAGTACTTC
TRBJ1-2,-,-,TRBV5-4,CASSFRGANYGYTF,TGTGCCAGCAGCTTTAGGGGAGCTAACTATGGCTACACCTTC
TRBJ2-1,-,-,TRBV6-1,CASKDGARNEQFF,TGTGCCAGCAAGGACGGGGCTCGAAATGAGCAGTTCTTC
TRBJ1-2,-,-,TRBV30,CAWSVRDTPNYGYTF,TGTGCCTGGAGTGTACGAGACACCCCTAACTATGGCTACACCTTC
TRBJ1-2,-,few,TRBV5-4,CASSLGFNYGYTF,TGTGCCAGCAGTCTAGGGTTTAACTATGGCTACACCTTC
TRBJ2-1,TRBD2,-,TRBV7-3,CASSLSSAGVWNEQFF,TGTGCCAGCAGCTTATCCTCCGCGGGAGTATGGAATGAGCAGTTCTTC
TRBJ1-3,-,-,TRBV6-1,CASSEAGGGGNTIYF,TGTGCCAGCAGTGAAGCGGGCGGAGGGGGAAACACCATATATTTT
TRBJ2-4,-,-,TRBV21-1,CASNAGTSFGTIQYF,TGTGCCAGCAACGCGGGGACGTCCTTCGGAACCATTCAGTACTTC
TRBJ2-1,TRBD1,-,TRBV7-3,CASSLVSGDRGAEQFF,TGTGCCAGCAGCTTAGTGTCCGGGGACAGGGGAGCTGAGCAGTTCTTC
TRBJ2-2,-,-,TRBV7-2,CASSPGLAVTGELFF,TGTGCCAGCAGCCCCGGTTTAGCGGTCACCGGGGAGCTGTTTTTT
TRBJ1-1,-,-,TRBV6-5,CASSYDGASMNTEAFF,TGTGCCAGCAGTTACGATGGTGCTTCCATGAACACTGAAGCTTTCTTT
TRBJ2-7,TRBD1,-,TRBV7-2,CASSRRGQGDEQYF,TGTGCCAGCAGCCGGCGTGGACAGGGAGACGAGCAGTACTTC
TRBJ1-2,-,-,TRBV19,CASWGAFNGRYGYTF,TGTGCCAGTTGGGGAGCCTTTAACGGTAGATATGGCTACACCTTC
TRBJ2-1,TRBD1,-,TRBV27,CASYIGPGQGHNEQFF,TGTGCCAGCTACATTGGACCGGGACAGGGCCACAATGAGCAGTTCTTC
TRBJ2-3,TRBD2,-,TRBV4-3,CASSQGPSGGRDTQYF,TGCGCCAGCAGCCAGGGCCCCAGCGGGGGCCGGGATACGCAGTATTTT
TRBJ1-6,-,-,TRBV9,CASSVGSGSPLHF,TGTGCCAGCAGCGTGGGCTCTGGTTCACCCCTCCACTTT
TRBJ2-7,-,-,TRBV5-6,CASSLGGYEQYF,TGTGCCAGCAGCTTGGGAGGGTACGAGCAGTACTTC
TRBJ2-1,TRBD2,-,TRBV5-1,CASTISGTYNEQFF,TGCGCCAGCACGATCAGCGGGACCTACAATGAGCAGTTCTTC
TRBJ1-3,TRBD1,-,TRBV5-1,CASSLGAGTGDRNTIYF,TGCGCCAGCAGCTTGGGAGCCGGGACAGGGGATAGGAACACCATATATTTT
TRBJ1-5,-,-,TRBV27,CASSPLRGEQHF,TGTGCCAGCAGTCCCCTTCGGGGGGAGCAGCATTTT
TRBJ2-2,TRBD2,-,TRBV11-2,CASSLASGERRELFF,TGTGCCAGCAGCTTAGCTAGCGGGGAAAGAAGGGAGCTGTTTTTT